A single sample is the source of the 32 T cell receptor beta chains below, sequenced in a study of cytomegalovirus exposure and HLA in healthy donors. PCR involved 60 Vbeta and 13 Jbeta primers. The protocol was immunoSEQ multiplex PCR, while the TCRdb copy is restricted to in-frame clones and leaves out a portion. The profile shows about 160,000 clones, approximately 85% of them singletons. Sequencing was done on a sample of PBMCs. These receptors were taken from a man aged 18 to 29 in good health and CMV-seropositive.

V and J are TRBV20-1 and TRBJ1-6; D call uncertain. There are 11 residues in the CDR3. CDR1 DFQATT and CDR2 SNEGSKA come from the germline V gene (reference sequence). Trimming left V 5 bases short and J 12 bases short, with 11 bases between. The CDR3 DNA sequence: TGCAGTGCTGGTCTACTTGGACCCCTCCACTTT. Its protein is CSAGLLGPLHF.

The chain has TRBV18 and TRBJ2-7; D remains unclear. The CDR3 is made up of 14 amino acids. Germline loops: CDR1 KGHSH, CDR2 LQKENI. Trimming left V 2 bases short and J 6 bases short, with 14 bases between. The CDR3 bases are TGTGCCAGCTCACCAAGTCCTCCCGGGTCCGAGCAGTACTTC. The encoded protein is CASSPSPPGSEQYF.

J is TRBJ2-7 and V is TRBV11-2; D not certain. Trimming removed 0 bases from V and 6 bases from J, with 15 bases in between. CDR3 length: 15 amino acids. Germline assignment: CDR1 SGHAT and CDR2 FQNNGV. The DNA of the CDR3 is TGTGCCAGCAGCTTAGAAGCCTACCTCTACGGCGAGCAGTACTTC. It is translated as CASSLEAYLYGEQYF.

This chain connects TRBV19 to TRBJ1-5; D is possibly TRBD1 (5 bases). The germline CDR1 and CDR2 sequences are LNHDA and SQIVND (reference sequence). The V end lost 7 bases, the J end lost 3 bases, and 16 bases lay between the germline ends. The CDR3 runs to 15 residues. The CDR3 sequence: CASMGGGGINQPQHF. The CDR3 DNA reads as TGTGCCAGTATGGGGGGGGGAGGGATCAATCAGCCCCAGCATTTT.

The chain joins TRBV7-8 to TRBJ1-5; 8 positions match TRBD1. The V segment lost 5 bases and the J segment 4 bases; nucleotides outside the gene matches: 4. This CDR3 comprises 14 residues. The germline V gene has CDR1 SGHVS and CDR2 FQNEAQ. The CDR3 here is CASSTDRGNQPQHF. The CDR3 nucleotides are TGTGCCAGCAGCACCGACAGGGGAAATCAGCCCCAGCATTTT. The variable domain in full, completed from reference TRBV7-8 and TRBJ1-5, reads GAGVSQSPRYKVAKRGQDVALRCDPISGHVSLFWYQQALGQGPEFLTYFQNEAQLDKSGLPSDRFFAERPEGSVSTLKIQRTQQEDSAVYLCASSTDRGNQPQHFGDGTRLSIL.

The DNA of the CDR3 is TGTGCCAGCAGCTCGACAGAGAACACTGAAGCTTTCTTT. Its protein product is CASSSTENTEAFF. The chain recombines TRBV7-9 with TRBJ1-1; possibly TRBD1 for D (5 bases). Germline CDR1 SEHNR, CDR2 FQNEAQ (reference sequence). V was pared by 4 bases and J by 1 base, with 7 bases between. CDR3 length equals 13 residues.

As to this clone: This same CDR3 is encoded by further DNA sequences in the sample. V gene TRBV6-5 combines with J gene TRBJ1-2; the match to TRBD1 covers 8 bases. The ends lost 2 bases at V and 8 bases at J; junction bases unmatched: 7. Per the germline V gene, CDR1 is MNHEY and CDR2 is SVGAGI. The CDR3 length is 14 residues. CDR3 coding DNA: TGTGCCAGCAGTTACCTGACAGGGGCCCGAGGCTACACCTTC. Its protein product is CASSYLTGARGYTF.

The rearrangement links TRBV12-5 to TRBJ2-1; 7 bases are a match to TRBD1. After removal of 5 bases from V and 4 bases from J, the junction contained 8 bases not matched to a gene. This CDR3 has 15 residues. Germline V lookup: CDR1 LGHNT, CDR2 FRNRAP. CDR3 amino acids: CASGKGQINYNEQFF. For the CDR3, the DNA is TGTGCTAGTGGTAAGGGACAGATTAATTACAATGAGCAGTTCTTC.

This chain links TRBV7-8 with TRBJ2-5, with TRBD2 matching over 7 bases. Looked up from germline, CDR1 is SGHVS and CDR2 is FQNEAQ. CDR3 length equals 16 residues. Trimming cost V 3 bases and J 0 bases; bases outside gene matches: 7. CDR3 DNA sequence: TGTGCCAGCAGCTTTGTCGGTAGCGGGTACCAAGAGACCCAGTACTTC. Its translation is CASSFVGSGYQETQYF.

The V gene is TRBV15, the J gene TRBJ2-1, with 11 bases that match TRBD2. Germline CDR1 reads LNHNV; CDR2 reads YYDKDF (reference sequence). This CDR3 contains 19 residues. After removal of 0 bases from V and 0 bases from J, the junction contained 7 bases not matched to a gene. The CDR3 region is CATSRDPLAGGNSYNEQFF. The CDR3 coding sequence is TGTGCCACCAGCAGAGATCCGCTAGCGGGGGGAAACTCCTACAATGAGCAGTTCTTC.

The rearrangement uses TRBV11-2 and TRBJ2-7; 7 positions match TRBD1. Germline V gene data show CDR1 as SGHAT and CDR2 as FQNNGV. Unmatched junction bases numbered 8, after V lost 2 bases and J lost 1 base. The CDR3 is 16 amino acids. The CDR3 bases are TGTGCCAGCAGCTTAATACAGGGGCTTGGGTCCTACGAGCAGTACTTC. It codes for CASSLIQGLGSYEQYF.

This rearrangement joins TRBV6-6 to TRBJ2-3, with 7 bases aligning to TRBD1. The V gene end was trimmed by 5 bases and the J gene end by 7 bases; junction bases not matched to a gene: 12. CDR1 and CDR2 (germline): MNHNY, SVGAGI (reference sequence). The CDR3 is 15 amino acids. CDR3 sequence (DNA): TGTGCCAGCAGTGCCGGGACAGCAAGATCTCATACGCAGTATTTT. It translates to CASSAGTARSHTQYF.

The J gene is TRBJ2-5, the V gene TRBV7-2, with 9 bases aligning to TRBD1. In germline, CDR1 is SGHTA, CDR2 FQGNSA. The trim removed 5 bases at V and 4 bases at J, leaving 11 bases unmatched. The CDR3 consists of 16 residues. Here the CDR3 DNA reads TGTGCCAGCAGCCCCCGAAAGACAGGGGGAGTAGAGACCCAGTACTTC. Amino acid sequence: CASSPRKTGGVETQYF.

J is TRBJ1-3 and V is TRBV19; TRBD1 matches at 7 bases. The trim removed 4 bases at V and 4 bases at J, leaving 4 bases unmatched. The CDR3 spans 14 residues. Germline loops: CDR1 LNHDA, CDR2 SQIVND (reference sequence). The CDR3 nucleotides read TGTGCCAGTAGTAGGACAGGCTCGGGAAACACCATATATTTT. Protein product: CASSRTGSGNTIYF.

The chain combines TRBV29-1 with TRBJ1-4; no reliable D call. CDR1 and CDR2 from the germline V gene are SQVTM and ANQGSEA. The germline V and J ends were trimmed by 0 bases and 0 bases, with 8 bases remaining between them. The CDR3 is 15 residues long. The CDR3 sequence is CSVEERSATNEKLFF. CDR3 bases: TGCAGCGTTGAAGAAAGGAGTGCAACTAATGAAAAACTGTTTTTT.

The genes are TRBV4-1 and TRBJ1-2; 8 nucleotides match TRBD1. Germline CDR1 MGHRA, CDR2 YSYEKL. V was clipped by 4 bases and J by 5 bases; unmatched bases: 9. The length of the CDR3 is 15 residues. CDR3 protein: CASSLGQGTGYGYTF. Written as DNA, the CDR3 is TGCGCCAGCAGCCTTGGACAGGGAACGGGTTATGGCTACACCTTC.

V is TRBV6-1 and J is TRBJ1-2; D might be TRBD1 (6 bases). Germline CDR1 and CDR2: MNHNS and SASEGT. Trimming removed 4 bases from V and 5 bases from J, with 11 bases in between. The CDR3 spans 13 residues. The CDR3 DNA is TGTGCCAGCAGTGGGGACACTAGATATGGCTACACCTTC. This translates into CASSGDTRYGYTF.

V is TRBV11-2 and J is TRBJ2-7; 9 bases agree with TRBD1. V was clipped by 1 base and J by 6 bases; unmatched bases: 13. This CDR3 is 17 amino acids long. CDR1 and CDR2 from the germline V gene are SGHAT and FQNNGV. The CDR3 nucleotides read TGTGCCAGCAGCTTAGCGATTATTGGGGACAGGGTGGCCGAGCAGTACTTC. Translation: CASSLAIIGDRVAEQYF. Combining the CDR3 with reference TRBV11-2 and TRBJ2-7 gives the whole variable domain EAGVAQSPRYKIIEKRQSVAFWCNPISGHATLYWYQQILGQGPKLLIQFQNNGVVDDSQLPKDRFSAERLKGVDSTLKIQPAKLEDSAVYLCASSLAIIGDRVAEQYFGPGTRLTVT.

This clone was detected a few times. This chain links TRBV5-5 with TRBJ2-2, with unresolved D. Germline V CDR1 and CDR2: SGHKS, YYEKEE (reference sequence). CDR3 length: 16 residues. V shed 4 bases and J shed 4 bases, with 17 bases lying between them. The CDR3 protein is CASSQDRGATTGELFF. The DNA for the CDR3 is TGTGCCAGCAGCCAAGATAGAGGCGCAACCACCGGGGAGCTGTTTTTT.

The gene calls are TRBV5-1 and TRBJ2-3; the match to TRBD2 covers 8 bases. CDR3 length: 14 residues. J was trimmed by 2 bases and V by 6 bases; bases with no gene match: 5. CDR1 is SGHRS, CDR2 YFSETQ, per germline. The chain's CDR3 is CASTIGGATDTQYF. The CDR3 region has the DNA TGCGCCAGCACAATCGGGGGGGCCACAGATACGCAGTATTTT. Drawing the rest from reference TRBV5-1 and TRBJ2-3, the complete variable domain is KAGVTQTPRYLIKTRGQQVTLSCSPISGHRSVSWYQQTPGQGLQFLFEYFSETQRNKGNFPGRFSGRQFSNSRSEMNVSTLELGDSALYLCASTIGGATDTQYFGPGTRLTVL.

The chain couples TRBV19 to TRBJ2-1; D remains ambiguous. The germline V gene has CDR1 LNHDA and CDR2 SQIVND (reference sequence). This CDR3 comprises 13 residues. The V end lost 6 bases, the J end lost 6 bases, and 12 bases lay between the germline ends. CDR3 protein: CASRLKAGNEQFF. The DNA of the CDR3 is TGTGCCAGTAGACTAAAAGCCGGCAATGAGCAGTTCTTC.

The chain combines TRBV5-1 with TRBJ2-1; no clear D. CDR3 length: 14 amino acids. The germline V gene encodes CDR1 SGHRS and CDR2 YFSETQ. V was clipped by 4 bases and J by 6 bases, with 14 bases between them. The CDR3 here is CASSHGSSGNEQFF. The CDR3 DNA reads as TGCGCCAGCAGCCACGGGTCGAGTGGCAATGAGCAGTTCTTC.

The genes are TRBV4-3 and TRBJ2-7; 10 bases map to TRBD1. Losses at the gene ends were 1 base for V and 7 bases for J; bases not matched to a gene: 7. CDR1 is LGHNA and CDR2 is YSLEER in the germline V gene. The CDR3 runs 15 residues. DNA of the CDR3: TGCGCCAGCAGCCAAGGGACAGGGGGACCTAGGGAGCAGTACTTC. It encodes CASSQGTGGPREQYF.

This sequence joins TRBV9 and TRBJ2-7; 11 positions match TRBD1. The CDR3 contains 14 residues. V shed 4 bases and J 6 bases; nucleotides not matched to a gene: 6. Germline values: CDR1 SGDLS, CDR2 YYNGEE. CDR3 nucleotide sequence: TGTGCCAGCAGCCCCAGGACAGGGGGCGCCGAGCAGTACTTC. This translates into CASSPRTGGAEQYF.

This clone showed up just once. The chain joins TRBV6-5 to TRBJ2-3; possibly TRBD1 for D (6 bases). CDR3 size: 15 residues. CDR1 and CDR2 from the germline V gene are MNHEY and SVGAGI. Trimming took 2 bases from V and 4 from J, leaving 13 bases between them. Written as DNA, the CDR3 is TGTGCCAGCAGTTACGGGACACAAACGGCAGATACGCAGTATTTT. It translates to CASSYGTQTADTQYF.

The chain links TRBV7-2 to TRBJ2-7; maybe TRBD2 (6 bases). Deletions cut 5 bases from V and 0 bases from J, with 14 bases between. This CDR3 is built from 15 residues. Germline lookup yields CDR1 SGHTA and CDR2 FQGNSA. CDR3 nucleotides: TGTGCCAGCAGCCTTGGCGGGGTTTCCTCCTACGAGCAGTACTTC. Translated: CASSLGGVSSYEQYF.

The rearrangement links TRBV27 to TRBJ1-2; perhaps TRBD1 as D (5 bases). With 6 bases removed from V and 4 bases from J, the gap between germline ends came to 9 bases. This CDR3 spans 12 amino acids. Germline CDR1 and CDR2: MNHEY and SMNVEV (reference sequence). The CDR3 sequence is CASRVGAYGYTF. The CDR3 DNA reads as TGTGCCAGCAGAGTAGGGGCCTATGGCTACACCTTC.

The rearrangement links TRBV2 to TRBJ2-2; D is unclear. The germline gives CDR1 SNHLY, CDR2 FYNNEI. The V end lost 5 bases, the J end lost 6 bases, and 13 bases lay between the germline ends. The CDR3 is 14 residues long. CDR3 sequence (DNA): TGTGCCAGCAGTCCTCATCCTATTGCCGGGGAGCTGTTTTTT. Translated, it gives CASSPHPIAGELFF.

The CDR3 coding sequence is TGTGCCAGTAGTGACAGGGGAATGACCTACGAGCAGTACTTC. Translation gives CASSDRGMTYEQYF. This sequence joins TRBV19 and TRBJ2-7, with TRBD1 matching over 8 bases. Looked up from germline, CDR1 is LNHDA and CDR2 is SQIVND (reference sequence). The CDR3 covers 14 residues. V gave up 5 bases and J gave up 2 bases; unmatched junction bases: 5.

V is TRBV9 and J is TRBJ1-1, with unresolved D. Germline lookup yields CDR1 SGDLS and CDR2 YYNGEE. This CDR3 contains 14 residues. Trimming removed 0 bases from V and 3 bases from J, with 9 bases in between. The CDR3, as DNA: TGTGCCAGCAGCGTAGGTGCCCGGGACACTGAAGCTTTCTTT. It is translated as CASSVGARDTEAFF. Together with reference TRBV9 and TRBJ1-1, the CDR3 gives the full variable domain: DSGVTQTPKHLITATGQRVTLRCSPRSGDLSVYWYQQSLDQGLQFLIQYYNGEERAKGNILERFSAQQFPDLHSELNLSSLELGDSALYFCASSVGARDTEAFFGQGTRLTVV.

The genes are TRBV18 and TRBJ2-5; D not certain. The J call is uncertain, as TRBJ2-7 better fits the DNA end. The CDR3 is made up of 14 amino acids. Germline CDR1 and CDR2: KGHSH and LQKENI. The CDR3 loop is CASSPPQTRYEQYF. As DNA, the CDR3 is TGTGCCAGCTCACCACCCCAAACTCGCTACGAGCAGTACTTC.

This clone appeared a few times. The chain uses TRBV6-5 and TRBJ2-1; perhaps TRBD1 as D (7 bases). Between the trimmed V and J ends, which lost 8 bases and 8 bases, there was a span of 22 bases. Germline CDR1 is MNHEY and CDR2 is SVGAGI. The CDR3 loop spans 15 amino acids. The CDR3 reads CASPAGGQSFDEQFF. CDR3 coding DNA: TGTGCCAGCCCCGCCGGGGGACAGTCCTTTGATGAGCAGTTCTTC.